A selection of T cell receptor beta chains follows, all from one sample in a study of cytomegalovirus exposure and HLA in healthy donors. Only in-frame clones appear in the TCRdb table, and some are missing; sequencing was by immunoSEQ multiplex PCR. The profile shows fewer than 200,000 clones, 65% to 85% of them singletons. Specimen: PBMCs. All receptors come from a woman between 18 and 29 years old in good health and CMV-seronegative. The CDR3 runs from the conserved cysteine through the conserved F or W. Fields, in order: J gene, D gene, V gene, clone size, CDR3 protein, CDR3 DNA. The D gene is left open where the match is weak. Clone size is given for some rows only: seen once, a few or many times, or a class if the clone is expanded.

J gene: TRBJ1-2
D gene: NA
V gene: TRBV6-5
clone size: NA
CDR3 protein: CASSYDGALGGYGYTF
CDR3 DNA: TGTGCCAGCAGTTACGATGGGGCGCTGGGTGGCTATGGCTACACCTTC

J gene: TRBJ2-1
D gene: TRBD2
V gene: TRBV7-8
clone size: NA
CDR3 protein: CASSSRLAGYNEQFF
CDR3 DNA: TGTGCCAGCAGCTCCAGACTAGCTGGCTACAATGAGCAGTTCTTC

J gene: TRBJ2-5
D gene: TRBD2
V gene: TRBV6-1
clone size: NA
CDR3 protein: CASSEVGGETQYF
CDR3 DNA: TGTGCCAGCAGTGAGGTGGGAGGGGAGACCCAGTACTTC

J gene: TRBJ2-4
D gene: TRBD1
V gene: TRBV28
clone size: NA
CDR3 protein: CASSLQGSKNIQYF
CDR3 DNA: TGTGCCAGCAGTCTACAGGGGTCCAAAAACATTCAGTACTTC

J gene: TRBJ2-1
D gene: NA
V gene: TRBV18
clone size: NA
CDR3 protein: CASSPPAGLSSYNEQFF
CDR3 DNA: TGTGCCAGCTCACCACCGGCGGGGCTGAGCTCCTACAATGAGCAGTTCTTC

J gene: TRBJ2-6
D gene: TRBD1
V gene: TRBV28
clone size: few
CDR3 protein: CASRWTGSGANVLTF
CDR3 DNA: TGTGCCAGCAGGTGGACAGGTTCTGGGGCCAACGTCCTGACTTTC

J gene: TRBJ2-7
D gene: NA
V gene: TRBV5-1
clone size: NA
CDR3 protein: CASSFWLQGSYEQYF
CDR3 DNA: TGCGCCAGCAGCTTTTGGCTCCAGGGCTCCTACGAGCAGTACTTC

J gene: TRBJ1-5
D gene: NA
V gene: TRBV15
clone size: NA
CDR3 protein: CATSRASSSRSEPQHF
CDR3 DNA: TGTGCCACCAGCAGAGCGTCGTCCAGTAGGAGTGAGCCCCAGCATTTT

J gene: TRBJ2-2
D gene: NA
V gene: TRBV2
clone size: few
CDR3 protein: CASNTEGTGELFF
CDR3 DNA: TGTGCCAGCAACACCGAGGGTACCGGGGAGCTGTTTTTT

J gene: TRBJ1-2
D gene: TRBD1
V gene: TRBV6-6
clone size: few
CDR3 protein: CASSYSTGGTNGYTF
CDR3 DNA: TGTGCCAGCAGTTACTCGACAGGGGGTACGAATGGCTACACCTTC

J gene: TRBJ2-7
D gene: NA
V gene: TRBV5-4
clone size: once
CDR3 protein: CASSLDGVFTYEQYF
CDR3 DNA: TGTGCCAGCAGCTTGGACGGAGTTTTCACCTACGAGCAGTACTTC

J gene: TRBJ2-4
D gene: NA
V gene: TRBV27
clone size: NA
CDR3 protein: CASSPQGFTAKNIQYF
CDR3 DNA: TGTGCCAGCAGTCCCCAGGGATTCACCGCCAAAAACATTCAGTACTTC

J gene: TRBJ2-2
D gene: NA
V gene: TRBV15
clone size: NA
CDR3 protein: CATSTRSDTGELFF
CDR3 DNA: TGTGCCACCAGCACGAGGTCGGATACCGGGGAGCTGTTTTTT

J gene: TRBJ2-7
D gene: TRBD1
V gene: TRBV19
clone size: once
CDR3 protein: CASSSGTGQVIYEQYF
CDR3 DNA: TGTGCCAGTAGTTCTGGGACAGGGCAGGTAATCTACGAGCAGTACTTC

J gene: TRBJ2-3
D gene: NA
V gene: TRBV9
clone size: NA
CDR3 protein: CASSVQGWDTQYF
CDR3 DNA: TGTGCCAGCAGCGTCCAGGGATGGGATACGCAGTATTTT

J gene: TRBJ2-1
D gene: NA
V gene: TRBV27
clone size: NA
CDR3 protein: CASSPPRDGGEQFF
CDR3 DNA: TGTGCCAGCAGTCCGCCGAGAGACGGAGGTGAGCAGTTCTTC

J gene: TRBJ2-4
D gene: TRBD2
V gene: TRBV7-8
clone size: NA
CDR3 protein: CASSFGLAGEQGIQYF
CDR3 DNA: TGTGCCAGCAGCTTCGGACTAGCGGGAGAACAGGGCATTCAGTACTTC